One and the same sample provided the 10 T cell receptor beta chains below, sequenced in a study of OX40 agonist ivuxolimab in advanced cancers. The method was immunoSEQ multiplex PCR; TCRdb's version includes in-frame clones alone and lacks a portion of them. The table includes roughly 75,000 clones, roughly 91% detected once. The source material was CD4+ or CD8+ T cells sorted from blood, sampled in a trial of the OX40 agonist ivuxolimab. These receptors came from an adult with an advanced solid tumor such as melanoma, head and neck, liver or kidney cancer.

This clone was observed a handful of times. This sequence joins TRBV11-3 and TRBJ2-1; D might be TRBD2 (6 bases). With 5 bases removed from V and 6 bases from J, the gap between germline ends came to 14 bases. CDR1 is SGHNT, CDR2 YENEEA, per germline. The length of the CDR3 is 14 residues. Written as DNA, the CDR3 is TGTGCCAGCAGCCTTCGGGGGATTATCAATGAGCAGTTCTTC. Residues: CASSLRGIINEQFF.

This chain joins TRBV6-5 and TRBJ2-1, with a tentative D call TRBD2 (6 bases). The CDR3 is 14 residues long. Germline CDR1 MNHEY, CDR2 SVGAGI. V lost 2 bases and J lost 8, with 13 bases in between. CDR3 sequence reads: CASSYARDIYEQFF. Here the CDR3 DNA reads TGTGCCAGCAGTTACGCGCGGGATATATATGAGCAGTTCTTC.

V and J are TRBV11-1 and TRBJ2-2, with 10 bases fitting TRBD1. V lost 5 bases, J lost 4 bases, and 7 bases stayed unmatched. Germline V gene lookup returns CDR1 SGHAT and CDR2 FQDESV (reference sequence). The CDR3 spans 16 residues. CDR3 loop: CASSVTGTGVTGELFF. CDR3 nucleotides: TGTGCCAGCAGCGTTACCGGGACAGGGGTCACCGGGGAGCTGTTTTTT. The variable domain in full, with the rest retrieved from reference TRBV11-1 and TRBJ2-2, is EAEVAQSPRYKITEKSQAVAFWCDPISGHATLYWYRQILGQGPELLVQFQDESVVDDSQLPKDRFSAERLKGVDSTLKIQPAELGDSAMYLCASSVTGTGVTGELFFGEGSRLTVL.

Here the CDR3 reads CASSSGRNYGYTF. CDR3 nucleotides: TGTGCCAGTAGTTCCGGACGGAACTATGGCTACACCTTC. V usage is TRBV19 and J usage is TRBJ1-2; the D is unclear. In germline, CDR1 is LNHDA, CDR2 SQIVND (reference sequence). The CDR3 is 13 residues long. The V end was cut by 5 bases, the J end by 2 bases, with 9 bases between.

CDR3 residues: CASSESGVYEQYF. As DNA, the CDR3 is TGCGCCAGCAGTGAGTCGGGAGTCTACGAGCAGTACTTC. V gene TRBV10-1 combines with J gene TRBJ2-7; the D gene is possibly TRBD2 (5 bases). From germline, CDR1 is WNHNN and CDR2 SYGVQD (reference sequence). The CDR3 extends over 13 amino acids. Between the trimmed V and J ends, which lost 0 bases and 3 bases, there was a span of 6 bases.

As regards this clone: A junction end diverges from the germline sequence, so it may reflect a read error. This rearrangement joins TRBV29-1 to TRBJ1-3; 7 nucleotides line up with TRBD1. There are 13 residues in the CDR3. Germline lookup yields CDR1 SQVTM and CDR2 ANQGSEA. The CDR3 reads CSVEGGGGNTIYF. Here the CDR3 DNA reads TGCAGCGTAGAAGGGGGCGGCGGAAACACCATATATTTT. Complete variable domain (other parts from reference TRBV29-1 and TRBJ1-3): SAVISQKPSRDICQRGTSLTIQCQVDSQVTMMFWYRQQPGQSLTLIATANQGSEATYESGFVIDKFPISRPNLTFSTLTVSNMSPEDSSIYLCSVEGGGGNTIYFGEGSWLTVV.

The chain has TRBV9 and TRBJ2-1, with D perhaps matching TRBD1 or TRBD2 (5 bases each). CDR3 length: 13 residues. Germline loops: CDR1 SGDLS, CDR2 YYNGEE. V was shortened by 4 bases and J by 6 bases, with 11 bases between the two germline ends. The CDR3 spells CASSRGTSNEQFF. CDR3 nucleotides: TGTGCCAGCAGCAGAGGGACCTCCAATGAGCAGTTCTTC. The full variable domain, in which reference TRBV9 and TRBJ2-1 provide the parts outside the CDR3, is DSGVTQTPKHLITATGQRVTLRCSPRSGDLSVYWYQQSLDQGLQFLIQYYNGEERAKGNILERFSAQQFPDLHSELNLSSLELGDSALYFCASSRGTSNEQFFGPGTRLTVL.

This sequence joins TRBV7-8 and TRBJ2-7; the match to TRBD2 covers 7 bases. Trimming took 2 bases from V and 3 from J; bases not matched to a gene: 13. Germline CDR1 SGHVS, CDR2 FQNEAQ. The CDR3 spans 17 residues. CDR3 DNA sequence: TGTGCCAGCAGCTTACCTCTCTCTGGGGCGGGAGTCTACGAGCAGTACTTC. Encoded protein: CASSLPLSGAGVYEQYF.

The genes are TRBV27 and TRBJ1-2; 8 bases are a match to TRBD1. Unmatched junction bases numbered 4, after V lost 6 bases and J lost 4 bases. CDR3 length equals 13 residues. Germline values: CDR1 MNHEY, CDR2 SMNVEV (reference sequence). The CDR3 coding sequence is TGTGCCAGCAGCGAGGGGACAGGCTATGGCTACACCTTC. This gives the protein CASSEGTGYGYTF.

This sequence joins TRBV5-1 and TRBJ2-2, with 10 positions matching TRBD1. Germline-derived CDR1 and CDR2 are SGHRS and YFSETQ. The V and J ends lost 5 bases and 4 bases, in that order; junction bases with no gene match: 8. This CDR3 contains 16 residues. This chain's CDR3 is CASRSGTGDGTGELFF. CDR3 nucleotide sequence: TGCGCCAGCAGGTCCGGGACAGGGGATGGCACCGGGGAGCTGTTTTTT.